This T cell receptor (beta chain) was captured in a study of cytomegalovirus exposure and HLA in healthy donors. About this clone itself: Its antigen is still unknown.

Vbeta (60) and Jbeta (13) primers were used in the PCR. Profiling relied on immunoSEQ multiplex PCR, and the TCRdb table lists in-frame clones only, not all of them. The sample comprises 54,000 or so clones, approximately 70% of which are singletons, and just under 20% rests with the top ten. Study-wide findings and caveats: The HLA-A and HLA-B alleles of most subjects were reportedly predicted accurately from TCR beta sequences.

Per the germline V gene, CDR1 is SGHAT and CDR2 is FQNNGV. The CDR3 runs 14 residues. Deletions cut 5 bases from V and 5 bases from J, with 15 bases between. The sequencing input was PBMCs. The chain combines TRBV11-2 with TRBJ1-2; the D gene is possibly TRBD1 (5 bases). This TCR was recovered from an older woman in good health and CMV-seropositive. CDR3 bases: TGTGCCAGCAGCCCAGACAGTACTATATATGGCTACACCTTC. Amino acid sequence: CASSPDSTIYGYTF.